The sequence of this T cell receptor (beta chain) was determined in a study of molecular identifiers for immune sequencing clone quantification. Germline CDR1 and CDR2: LGHDT and YNNKEL (reference sequence). The CDR3 spans 14 residues. The ends were cut back, 11 bases at V and 2 bases at J, with 16 bases in the middle. Via MiXCR, TCRdb re-called the PCR reads, giving one row per CDR3 protein. The data show 550,000 to 750,000 distinct CDR3 sequences, 15% to 20% seen once. The sequencing input was naive CD8+ T cells from blood, with Jurkat cell RNA spiked in. Subset specified: FACS-sorted CD8+CD4-CCR7+CD45RA+ naive T cells. This clonotype was sampled from a human donor in good health. Some libraries in this study had Jurkat cell RNA spiked in. The chain couples TRBV3-1 to TRBJ2-1, with D possibly matching TRBD2 (5 bases). The CDR3 nucleotides are TGTGCCGTAGCCGGCGGGCACCCCTACAATGAGCAGTTCTTC. Translating it yields CAVAGGHPYNEQFF.